This T cell receptor (beta chain) emerged from a study of T cells in localized non-small cell lung cancer. Whole-study results and caveats: Of the top 100 tumor clones, median approximately 60 were in adjacent lung, some 29 among its top 100. Compared with tumor, uninvolved adjacent lung displayed greater T cell clonality, ranking highest overall. A raised T cell density in blood coincided with lengthier overall survival. Heterogeneity remains possible because sequencing was limited to only one tumor region.

This clone was counted a few times. As yet, its antigen is unknown. Produced via immunoSEQ multiplex PCR; TCRdb's table is partial and in-frame only. Among roughly 67,000 clones listed, about 83% were seen once. The germline gives CDR1 KGHSH, CDR2 LQKENI. The length of the CDR3 is 14 residues. V dropped 3 bases and J dropped 5 bases, with 13 bases sitting between them. The specimen comprised peripheral blood, sampled before any cancer treatment. The chain combines TRBV18 with TRBJ1-1, with no clear D. The TCR comes from a female donor older than 55 with stage I lung adenocarcinoma. CDR3 protein: CASSPRPGITEAFF. CDR3 DNA sequence: TGTGCCAGCTCACCGCGCCCGGGGATAACTGAAGCTTTCTTT. The full variable domain, its missing parts supplied by reference TRBV18 and TRBJ1-1, is NAGVMQNPRHLVRRRGQEARLRCSPMKGHSHVYWYRQLPEEGLKFMVYLQKENIIDESGMPKERFSAEFPKEGPSILRIQQVVRGDSAAYFCASSPRPGITEAFFGQGTRLTVV.